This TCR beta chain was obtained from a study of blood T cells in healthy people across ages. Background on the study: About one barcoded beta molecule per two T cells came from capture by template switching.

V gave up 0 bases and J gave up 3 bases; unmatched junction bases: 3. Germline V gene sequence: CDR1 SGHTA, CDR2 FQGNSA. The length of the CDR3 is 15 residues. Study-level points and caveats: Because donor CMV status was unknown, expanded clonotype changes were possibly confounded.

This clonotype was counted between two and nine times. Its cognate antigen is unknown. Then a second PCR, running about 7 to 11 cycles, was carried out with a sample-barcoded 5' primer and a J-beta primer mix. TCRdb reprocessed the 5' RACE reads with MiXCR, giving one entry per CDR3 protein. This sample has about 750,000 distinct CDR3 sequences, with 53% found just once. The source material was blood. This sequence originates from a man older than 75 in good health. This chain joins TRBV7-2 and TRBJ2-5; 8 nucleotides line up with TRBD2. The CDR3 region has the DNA TGTGCCAGCAGCTTAGCGATTAGCGGGAAAGAGACCCAGTACTTC. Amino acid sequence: CASSLAISGKETQYF.